The clone carrying this T cell receptor (beta chain) was recorded at least ten times. This record comes from a study of T-cell reconstitution after alpha-beta-depleted transplantation in children. TCRbeta library construction was performed incorporating unique molecular identifiers. TCRdb itself ran the PCR reads through MiXCR, one entry per CDR3 protein. The sample yields around 450,000 distinct CDR3 sequences, 43% seen once. This receptor was taken from a girl aged 2 to 10 with aplastic anemia, due to receive a stem cell transplant. The sample in question was PBMCs, obtained before TCRalphabeta/CD19-depleted stem cell transplant.

CDR3 DNA: TGTGCCAGCAGCTTTTTACAGGGGCTGGGTGGCTACACCTTC. Amino acids: CASSFLQGLGGYTF. This sequence joins TRBV7-2 and TRBJ1-2; TRBD1 matches at 7 bases. The J segment lost 7 bases and the V segment lost 3 bases, leaving 8 bases of the junction unmatched. The germline V gene encodes CDR1 SGHTA and CDR2 FQGNSA. The CDR3 contains 14 residues.